Only a few counts were recorded for the clone carrying this T cell receptor (beta chain). What it binds is unknown. This sample stems from a study of early T cells in non-severe SARS-CoV-2 infection. Study context: Sequencing of bulk RNA from unsorted whole blood was done, without chain pairing. Notes on the study in general: Missing private and CD4 specificities, VDJdb matching favored anti-spike CD8 responses.

The CDR3 length is 16 residues. V was shortened by 0 bases and J by 7 bases, with 15 bases between the two germline ends. The germline V gene has CDR1 SGHTA and CDR2 FQGNSA. Unique molecular identifiers (one per individual cDNA molecule) were attached. TCRdb analysed the 5' RACE reads with MiXCR anew, one entry per CDR3 protein. The repertoire holds around 92,000 distinct CDR3 sequences, with 9.5% to 11% as singletons. The chain is built from TRBV7-2 and TRBJ1-4, with a tentative D call TRBD1 (5 bases). Sequenced: whole blood. This receptor was identified in an adult who was a healthcare worker with PCR-confirmed SARS-CoV-2 infection or an uninfected control (not recorded which). The CDR3, as DNA: TGTGCCAGCAGCTTAGCCGGGTCAGGGTATCTTGAAAAACTGTTTTTT. It encodes CASSLAGSGYLEKLFF.